These 11 T cell receptor beta chains originate from one sample sequenced in a study of chemoradiotherapy in HPV16-positive cancers. Assay used: immunoSEQ multiplex PCR; TCRdb lists only in-frame clones, some missing. The sample has 2,500 to 3,500 clones, approximately 72% seen once. The material was tumor tissue, obtained from a patient who underwent chemoradiotherapy. The receptor set was obtained from a human donor with HPV-associated anogenital cancer.

This chain uses TRBV5-4 with TRBJ2-7; 11 bases are a match to TRBD1. Germline CDR1 and CDR2: SGHNT and YYREEE (reference sequence). This CDR3 region has 15 residues. Trimming cost V 5 bases and J 3 bases; bases outside gene matches: 7. CDR3 DNA: TGTGCCAGCAGGGATACCGGGACAGGGGGCTACGAGCAGTACTTC. Translation gives CASRDTGTGGYEQYF.

This clone was seen a single time. The gene calls are TRBV5-4 and TRBJ1-4; D is unclear. Deletions cut 0 bases from V and 8 bases from J, with 14 bases between. There are 15 residues in the CDR3. CDR1 and CDR2 from the germline V gene are SGHNT and YYREEE (reference sequence). The CDR3 nucleotides are TGTGCCAGCAGCTTGGCCCCAGGCACGGAGGAAAAACTGTTTTTT. The encoded protein is CASSLAPGTEEKLFF.

The genes are TRBV9 and TRBJ2-6; D is possibly TRBD1 (5 bases). Trimming removed 0 bases from V and 1 base from J, with 5 bases in between. Per germline, CDR1 SGDLS and CDR2 YYNGEE. The CDR3 spans 15 residues. The CDR3 bases are TGTGCCAGCAGCGTAGAGGGGTCTGGGGCCAACGTCCTGACTTTC. Encoded protein: CASSVEGSGANVLTF.

The chain links TRBV6-4 to TRBJ2-1; no clear D. CDR3 length: 14 amino acids. V lost 0 bases and J 6 bases, leaving 9 bases between the germline ends. CDR1 is MRHNA, CDR2 SNTAGT, per germline. The CDR3 DNA reads as TGTGCCAGCAGTGACTCCGGCGAGCTCAATGAGCAGTTCTTC. Its protein is CASSDSGELNEQFF.

In its sample, this clone was seen once. V and J are TRBV10-1 and TRBJ1-3, with 7 bases matching TRBD1. Per the germline V gene, CDR1 is WNHNN and CDR2 is SYGVQD (reference sequence). The CDR3 sequence is 13 residues long. V gave up 6 bases and J gave up 2 bases; unmatched junction bases: 1. The CDR3 reads CASRRGPGNTIYF. The CDR3 DNA is TGCGCCAGCAGAAGGGGGCCTGGAAACACCATATATTTT.

J is TRBJ2-2 and V is TRBV4-3; D might be TRBD1 (6 bases). CDR1 and CDR2 (germline): LGHNA, YSLEER. CDR3 size: 16 residues. V was trimmed by 3 bases and J by 0 bases, leaving 11 bases between them. The CDR3: CASSQTDRTNTGELFF. The CDR3 DNA sequence: TGCGCCAGCAGCCAGACCGACAGGACGAACACCGGGGAGCTGTTTTTT.

V is TRBV2 and J is TRBJ2-7; maybe TRBD2 (6 bases). CDR1 is SNHLY and CDR2 is FYNNEI in the germline V gene. The CDR3 has 15 amino acids. V gave up 0 bases and J gave up 2 bases, with 11 bases separating them. CDR3 sequence (DNA): TGTGCCAGCAGTGAAGCCGAGGGAGGCGCCTACGAGCAGTACTTC. Translation gives CASSEAEGGAYEQYF.

This clone was recorded a few times. The V and J genes are TRBV7-2 and TRBJ1-2; tentatively, D is TRBD1 (6 bases). V was trimmed by 1 base and J by 8 bases, leaving 14 bases between them. CDR1 and CDR2 from the germline V gene are SGHTA and FQGNSA. The CDR3 extends over 14 amino acids. This CDR3 reads CASSLGNRAQGYTF. In nucleotides, the CDR3 is TGTGCCAGCAGCTTAGGGAACAGGGCTCAAGGCTACACCTTC.

This rearrangement joins TRBV5-3 to TRBJ1-4; D is unclear. TRBV5-3 is recorded as an ORF, its role being uncertain. This CDR3 is 14 amino acids long. Trimming took off 0 bases at V and 2 bases at J, with 5 bases between the two ends. The CDR3, as DNA: TGTGCCAGAAGCTTGGGGGTCACTAATGAAAAACTGTTTTTT. Translating it yields CARSLGVTNEKLFF.

The chain couples TRBV7-9 to TRBJ2-3, with a tentative D call TRBD2 (7 bases). Per germline, CDR1 SEHNR and CDR2 FQNEAQ (reference sequence). The CDR3 totals 15 residues. Trimming left V 8 bases short and J 2 bases short, with 17 bases between. CDR3 loop: CASSRMGGPTDTQYF. CDR3 nucleotide sequence: TGTGCCAGCTCAAGGATGGGGGGGCCCACAGATACGCAGTATTTT.

The chain joins TRBV7-9 to TRBJ1-5, with D possibly TRBD1 on 5 matching bases. CDR3 length: 18 residues. Germline assignment: CDR1 SEHNR and CDR2 FQNEAQ (reference sequence). Trimming shortened V by 1 base and J by 0 bases, and 16 bases separated the two germline ends. CDR3 amino acids: CASSLVEEGEYSNQPQHF. Here the CDR3 DNA reads TGTGCCAGCAGCTTAGTCGAAGAAGGGGAATATAGCAATCAGCCCCAGCATTTT.